These 11 T cell receptor beta chains share one sample of origin, sequenced in a study of blood T cell repertoires in COVID-19 (TCRdb year 2020). The receptor library was made with the immunoSEQ multiplex PCR assay. As stored in TCRdb, this immuneACCESS dataset retains in-frame rearrangements with V and J assigned. A fraction of the clones does not appear; measured against another copy, unresolved V genes explain less than half of the discrepancy, and the remainder lacks a known reason. In this sample the table shows 500,000 to 600,000 clones, about 89% of which occur a single time. The top ten clones comprise roughly 8% of the sample. The specimen sequenced was peripheral blood. These receptors were obtained from a woman between 45 and 65 years old with COVID-19, enrolled during active disease.

This sequence joins TRBV27 and TRBJ2-1, with a tentative D call TRBD2 (5 bases). The germline V and J ends were trimmed by 5 bases and 5 bases, with 13 bases remaining between them. This CDR3 comprises 14 residues. Germline lookup yields CDR1 MNHEY and CDR2 SMNVEV (reference sequence). CDR3: CASSLWTGNNEQFF. In DNA form, the CDR3 reads TGTGCCAGCAGTCTCTGGACTGGGAACAATGAGCAGTTCTTC.

The chain has TRBV28 and TRBJ2-7; D is unresolved. This CDR3 region has 12 residues. Germline V gene sequence: CDR1 MDHEN, CDR2 SYDVKM. Trimming left V 3 bases short and J 6 bases short, with 9 bases between. CDR3 DNA: TGTGCCAGCAGTTTCACCTCTACCGAGCAGTACTTC. It codes for CASSFTSTEQYF.

The table lists this clone with a count of one. The chain links TRBV12-5 to TRBJ2-2; TRBD1 matches at 9 bases. With 5 bases clipped from V and 2 bases from J, the junction kept 6 bases outside the gene matches. The CDR3 has 16 residues. Germline loops: CDR1 LGHNT, CDR2 FRNRAP. The CDR3 DNA sequence: TGTGCTAGTGGTCTGGGGGACAGGGTAAACACCGGGGAGCTGTTTTTT. It yields the protein CASGLGDRVNTGELFF.

To note about this clone: One end of the junction is discordant with germline, which a read error may explain. The CDR3, as DNA: TGTGCCAGCAGCTCCCCGGACAGGGGGCCCTTACTACTTTTT. Translated: CASSSPDRGPLLLF. V gene TRBV5-4 combines with J gene TRBJ1-4; TRBD1 aligns across 11 bases. This CDR3 comprises 14 residues. Germline V gene lookup returns CDR1 SGHNT and CDR2 YYREEE (reference sequence).

The rearrangement joins TRBV7-3 to TRBJ2-1, with 9 nucleotides matching TRBD2. Germline lookup yields CDR1 SGHTA and CDR2 FQGTGA. This CDR3 is built from 17 residues. Trimming cost V 5 bases and J 6 bases; bases outside gene matches: 14. CDR3 nucleotides: TGTGCCAGCAGCCCCGCTCGTGGCGGGGGGGCCGGCAATGAGCAGTTCTTC. It yields the protein CASSPARGGGAGNEQFF.

CDR3 in amino acids: CASSIGHSPLHF. The CDR3 nucleotides read TGTGCCAGTAGTATTGGCCATTCACCCCTCCACTTT. The gene calls are TRBV19 and TRBJ1-6; D is uncertain. Trimming shortened V by 3 bases and J by 8 bases, and 5 bases separated the two germline ends. This CDR3 region has 12 residues. Germline loops: CDR1 LNHDA, CDR2 SQIVND (reference sequence).

The rearrangement joins TRBV30 to TRBJ1-3; no reliable D call. The CDR3 spans 13 residues. Germline CDR1 is GTSNPN and CDR2 is SVGIG (reference sequence). V lost 5 bases and J lost 0, with 8 bases in between. CDR3 protein: CAWLGSSGNTIYF. The DNA of the CDR3 is TGTGCCTGGCTGGGGAGCTCTGGAAACACCATATATTTT.

As for this clone: One end of the junction does not line up with germline, which may come from a read error. The genes are TRBV11-2 and TRBJ2-3; D is ambiguous. Germline CDR1 is SGHAT and CDR2 is FQNNGV. This CDR3 is built from 13 residues. The CDR3 nucleotides are TGTGCCAGCAGCCTAGAGCTAACGGATACGCAGTATTTT. Amino acid sequence: CASSLELTDTQYF.

The chain links TRBV10-3 to TRBJ1-5; D call uncertain. V was cut by 0 bases and J by 7 bases, with 16 bases left in between. CDR1 ENHRY and CDR2 SYGVKD come from the germline V gene. The CDR3 is 16 residues long. CDR3 protein: CAISESINALRQPQHF. As DNA, the CDR3 is TGTGCCATCAGTGAGTCGATTAACGCGCTCCGACAGCCCCAGCATTTT.

This sequence joins TRBV6-5 and TRBJ2-7; D not certain. V was cut by 10 bases and J by 2 bases, with 12 bases left in between. The CDR3 spans 12 residues. The germline V gene has CDR1 MNHEY and CDR2 SVGAGI. The CDR3 nucleotides are TGTGCCACCCGGAGTTTCCCCTACGAGCAGTACTTC. Translating gives CATRSFPYEQYF.

The chain recombines TRBV24-1 with TRBJ2-1; D perhaps matches TRBD1 (6 bases). V lost 4 bases and J 8 bases, leaving 17 bases between the germline ends. This CDR3 spans 15 amino acids. Germline V gene data show CDR1 as KGHDR and CDR2 as SFDVKD. The CDR3 region is CATSDKAVRGDEQFF. In nucleotides, the CDR3 is TGTGCCACCAGTGACAAGGCGGTCAGGGGCGATGAGCAGTTCTTC.